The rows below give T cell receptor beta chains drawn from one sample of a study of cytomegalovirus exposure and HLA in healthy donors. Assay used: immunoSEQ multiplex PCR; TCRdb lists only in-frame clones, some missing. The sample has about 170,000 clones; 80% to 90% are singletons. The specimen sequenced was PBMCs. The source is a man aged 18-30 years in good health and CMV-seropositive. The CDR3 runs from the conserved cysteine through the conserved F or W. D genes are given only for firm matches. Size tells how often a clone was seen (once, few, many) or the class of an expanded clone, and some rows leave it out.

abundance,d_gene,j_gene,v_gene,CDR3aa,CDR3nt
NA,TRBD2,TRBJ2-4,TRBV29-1,CSVEELRGNIQYF,TGCAGCGTTGAAGAGTTGCGGGGGAACATTCAGTACTTC
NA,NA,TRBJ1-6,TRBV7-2,CASSPGDKSPLHF,TGTGCCAGCAGCCCGGGGGATAAATCACCCCTCCACTTT
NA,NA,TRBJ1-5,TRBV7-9,CASSPSQGRPQHF,TGTGCCAGCAGCCCATCTCAGGGGCGGCCCCAGCATTTT
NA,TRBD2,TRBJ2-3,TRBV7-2,CASSLAGGQADTQYF,TGTGCCAGCAGCCTAGCGGGGGGGCAGGCAGATACGCAGTATTTT
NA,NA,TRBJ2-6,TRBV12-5,CASGFLPGRATGANGLTF,TGTGCTAGTGGTTTTCTCCCGGGCAGGGCAACTGGGGCCAACGGCCTGACTTTC
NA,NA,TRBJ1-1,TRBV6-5,CASSPLLNTEAFF,TGTGCCAGCAGTCCGTTATTGAACACTGAAGCTTTCTTT
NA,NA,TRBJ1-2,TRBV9,CASSGGGGSLSGYTF,TGTGCCAGCAGCGGGGGGGGTGGCAGTCTCTCTGGCTACACCTTC
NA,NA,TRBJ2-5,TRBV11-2,CASSPRTQQETQYF,TGTGCCAGCAGCCCCCGGACTCAACAAGAGACCCAGTACTTC
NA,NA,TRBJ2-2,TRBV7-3,CASSFTGTLNTGELFF,TGTGCCAGCAGCTTTACCGGGACATTGAACACCGGGGAGCTGTTTTTT
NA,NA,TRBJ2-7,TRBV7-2,CASSLVGGSPSSYEQYF,TGTGCCAGCAGCTTAGTTGGCGGCTCCCCCTCCTCCTACGAGCAGTACTTC
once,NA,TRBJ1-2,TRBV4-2,CASSENGATRSGYTF,TGTGCCAGCAGTGAAAATGGGGCCACGCGGAGCGGCTACACCTTC
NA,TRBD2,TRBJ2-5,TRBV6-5,CASSTGRGTQETQYF,TGTGCCAGCAGTACGGGGCGGGGGACTCAAGAGACCCAGTACTTC
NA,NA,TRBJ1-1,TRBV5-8,CASTLRTENTEAFF,TGTGCCAGCACCCTCCGGACAGAGAACACTGAAGCTTTCTTT
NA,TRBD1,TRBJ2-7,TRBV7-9,CASSRSGLQGYEQYF,TGTGCCAGCAGCCGGTCCGGGCTACAGGGGTACGAGCAGTACTTC